These 30 T cell receptor beta chains originate from one sample sequenced in a study of T cell repertoires in cytomegalovirus infection. A single record per CDR3 protein comes from TCRdb applying MiXCR to the reads. There are some 300,000 distinct CDR3 sequences in the sample; about 9.2% occur only once, and approximately 2.3% lies in the top ten. The specimen sequenced was PBMCs. The origin of the receptors is a human donor in good health (CMV status not recorded). Some clones in this sample may be carry-over from other donors' samples.

This clonotype was recorded many times. The chain is built from TRBV6-6 and TRBJ2-3; 12 bases are a match to TRBD2. There are 18 residues in the CDR3. Germline V gene data show CDR1 as MNHNY and CDR2 as SVGAGI (reference sequence). The trim removed 2 bases at V and 2 bases at J, leaving 8 bases unmatched. The CDR3 region has the DNA TGTGCCAGCAGTTACACGACTAGCGGGGGCCCAATCACAGATACGCAGTATTTT. Protein sequence: CASSYTTSGGPITDTQYF.

The chain employs TRBV20-1 and TRBJ2-7; 11 bases agree with TRBD1. The CDR3 length is 14 residues. Germline loops: CDR1 DFQATT, CDR2 SNEGSKA (reference sequence). The ends lost 1 base at V and 3 bases at J; junction bases unmatched: 2. The DNA of the CDR3 is TGCAGTGCTAGAGGGACAGGGGGCTACTACGAGCAGTACTTC. Translation: CSARGTGGYYEQYF.

This clonotype has ten or more counts. The rearrangement uses TRBV7-3 and TRBJ2-1, with 11 nucleotides matching TRBD1. Germline V gene sequence: CDR1 SGHTA, CDR2 FQGTGA. With 4 bases clipped from V and 7 bases from J, the junction kept 6 bases outside the gene matches. The CDR3 has 15 amino acids. CDR3 in DNA: TGTGCCAGCAGCTCTGTTGGGACAGGGGGGAATGAGCAGTTCTTC. It yields the protein CASSSVGTGGNEQFF.

This chain links TRBV20-1 with TRBJ2-3, with D perhaps assigned TRBD1 or TRBD2 (6 bases each). Germline values: CDR1 DFQATT, CDR2 SNEGSKA (reference sequence). V lost 0 bases and J 5 bases, leaving 21 bases between the germline ends. The CDR3 is made up of 17 amino acids. CDR3 sequence reads: CSAREPLRGGIGDTQYF. The CDR3 DNA reads TGCAGTGCTAGAGAGCCCTTAAGAGGGGGGATCGGAGATACGCAGTATTTT.

This clonotype was seen a few times. The gene calls are TRBV2 and TRBJ1-2; possibly TRBD1 for D (6 bases). Trimming shortened V by 11 bases and J by 7 bases, and 17 bases separated the two germline ends. The CDR3 has 12 residues. Germline V gene sequence: CDR1 SNHLY, CDR2 FYNNEI. The CDR3 sequence: CAGKTGLGGYTF. DNA for the CDR3: TGTGCCGGAAAAACAGGGCTCGGTGGCTACACCTTC.

This clonotype was counted many times. The V call is TRBV7-6, the J call TRBJ2-3; 9 nucleotides match TRBD2. V trimming: 0 bases; J trimming: 2 bases; junction bases outside the gene matches: 6. CDR3 length equals 17 residues. CDR1 SGHVS and CDR2 FNYEAQ come from the germline V gene. The CDR3 DNA reads as TGTGCCAGCAGCTTAGCGCTAGCGGGGACCTTCACAGATACGCAGTATTTT. Translation gives CASSLALAGTFTDTQYF.

The J gene is TRBJ1-1, the V gene TRBV18; no reliable D call. Germline V lookup: CDR1 KGHSH, CDR2 LQKENI. CDR3 length equals 13 residues. V gave up 1 base and J gave up 8 bases, with 11 bases separating them. The CDR3 DNA follows: TGTGCCAGCTCACCACGGGCCGAAGCCGAAGCTTTCTTT. Its translation: CASSPRAEAEAFF.

This clonotype was seen many times. The chain joins TRBV7-2 to TRBJ1-6, with a tentative D call TRBD1 (6 bases). This CDR3 has 16 amino acids. Looked up from germline, CDR1 is SGHTA and CDR2 is FQGNSA. V was trimmed by 10 bases and J by 0 bases, leaving 16 bases between them. CDR3 sequence: CATRPGGSSYNSPLHF. The CDR3, as DNA: TGTGCCACCAGACCGGGGGGCAGCTCCTATAATTCACCCCTCCACTTT.

This clonotype was counted at least ten times. The genes are TRBV29-1 and TRBJ1-2; the D is unclear. The CDR3 length is 11 residues. V was pared by 6 bases and J by 8 bases, with 13 bases between. Germline CDR1 and CDR2: SQVTM and ANQGSEA. CDR3 region: CSVPWSRGYTF. The DNA of the CDR3 is TGCAGCGTCCCCTGGAGTCGGGGCTACACCTTC.

In its sample, this clonotype was seen many times. The CDR3, as DNA: TGTGCCAGCAGCAGCCCGGGGGAGTCAAGGGAAAAACTGTTTTTT. It is translated as CASSSPGESREKLFF. This chain connects TRBV7-9 to TRBJ1-4, with D tentatively TRBD1 (5 bases). The CDR3 is 15 amino acids. The germline V gene encodes CDR1 SEHNR and CDR2 FQNEAQ (reference sequence). The germline V and J ends were trimmed by 5 bases and 8 bases, with 18 bases remaining between them.

This clonotype was detected ten times or more. The genes are TRBV6-5 and TRBJ2-5, with 8 bases identical to TRBD1. The V gene's germline CDR1 is MNHEY and CDR2 SVGAGI. The length of the CDR3 is 18 residues. The V gene end was trimmed by 2 bases and the J gene end by 2 bases; junction bases not matched to a gene: 13. The DNA for the CDR3 is TGTGCCAGCAGTTACGGCCCGCCACGCAGGGGGCTACAAGAGACCCAGTACTTC. Protein sequence: CASSYGPPRRGLQETQYF.

This clonotype showed up many times. The chain recombines TRBV19 with TRBJ2-4; a possible D gene is TRBD1 (5 bases). In germline, CDR1 is LNHDA, CDR2 SQIVND (reference sequence). V was cut by 4 bases and J by 3 bases, with 22 bases left in between. This CDR3 spans 18 amino acids. The CDR3 bases are TGTGCCAGTAGTACAGACCGCAGACAGCCTCTAGGCAAAAACATTCAGTACTTC. Protein product: CASSTDRRQPLGKNIQYF.

This clonotype was counted ten times or more. This chain connects TRBV28 to TRBJ2-5; D is unclear. This CDR3 region has 14 residues. In germline, CDR1 is MDHEN, CDR2 SYDVKM. V lost 3 bases, J lost 0 bases, and 8 bases lay in between. The CDR3 DNA reads as TGTGCCAGCAGTTTTAGGACGGACCAAGAGACCCAGTACTTC. It yields the protein CASSFRTDQETQYF.

In its sample, this clonotype was seen many times. The chain links TRBV5-4 to TRBJ2-5; D unresolved. V was cut by 4 bases and J by 1 base, with 11 bases left in between. The CDR3 length is 14 residues. Germline V gene lookup returns CDR1 SGHNT and CDR2 YYREEE (reference sequence). The CDR3: CASSPGRTQETQYF. The CDR3 bases are TGTGCCAGCAGCCCCGGACGGACCCAAGAGACCCAGTACTTC. Based on the CDR3 plus reference TRBV5-4 and TRBJ2-5, the full variable domain is ETGVTQSPTHLIKTRGQQVTLRCSSQSGHNTVSWYQQALGQGPQFIFQYYREEENGRGNFPPRFSGLQFPNYSSELNVNALELDDSALYLCASSPGRTQETQYFGPGTRLLVL.

This clonotype was detected many times. V gene TRBV6-5 combines with J gene TRBJ1-6, with 9 bases that match TRBD1. V lost 5 bases and J lost 8; bases outside the gene matches: 4. Germline V CDR1 and CDR2: MNHEY, SVGAGI. The CDR3 extends over 14 amino acids. CDR3 bases: TGTGCCAGCAGTCTCCGGACAGGGGATTCACCCCTCCACTTT. Protein product: CASSLRTGDSPLHF.

This clonotype occurred many times. At one of its ends the junction is not consistent with the germline gene, which may arise from a read error. The chain employs TRBV6-1 and TRBJ1-1; 9 bases align to TRBD1. CDR1 is MNHNS, CDR2 SASEGT, per germline. There are 11 residues in the CDR3. This CDR3 is CASSGTGAELF. The CDR3 DNA is TGTGCCAGCAGTGGGACAGGGGCGGAACTTTTT.

This clonotype was counted at least ten times. This chain connects TRBV28 to TRBJ1-4; no firm D call. Trimming cost V 9 bases and J 3 bases, with 8 bases left between them. Germline V gene lookup returns CDR1 MDHEN and CDR2 SYDVKM. This CDR3 comprises 12 residues. The CDR3 spells CASLSANEKLFF. The CDR3 bases are TGTGCCAGTTTAAGCGCTAATGAAAAACTGTTTTTT.

This clonotype was detected ten times or more. This chain links TRBV6-5 with TRBJ2-3; D might be TRBD2 (5 bases). Germline CDR1 is MNHEY and CDR2 is SVGAGI. CDR3 size: 16 residues. V was pared by 5 bases and J by 2 bases, with 17 bases between. The chain's CDR3 is CASSSPSSGPTDTQYF. The DNA for the CDR3 is TGTGCCAGCAGTAGCCCCTCCAGCGGCCCCACAGATACGCAGTATTTT.

The table lists this clonotype with many counts. The chain is built from TRBV5-8 and TRBJ1-2, with a weak D call TRBD1 (6 bases). The CDR3 is 17 residues long. V lost 1 base and J lost 3, with 19 bases in between. In germline, CDR1 is SGHTS, CDR2 YDEGEE. CDR3 sequence: CASSLTDVWGAYYGYTF. DNA of the CDR3: TGTGCCAGCAGCTTGACGGATGTTTGGGGGGCCTACTATGGCTACACCTTC.

At least ten counts were recorded for this clonotype. The chain joins TRBV5-4 to TRBJ1-4; a weak D match, TRBD1 (6 bases). The CDR3 sequence is 14 residues long. The germline V and J ends were trimmed by 4 bases and 8 bases, with 15 bases remaining between them. The germline gives CDR1 SGHNT, CDR2 YYREEE (reference sequence). The DNA of the CDR3 is TGTGCCAGCAGCCCCGGACAGAATTCGGAAAAACTGTTTTTT. It yields the protein CASSPGQNSEKLFF.

This clonotype was detected many times. The chain combines TRBV4-2 with TRBJ1-1; 8 nucleotides match TRBD1. After removal of 4 bases from V and 3 bases from J, the junction contained 10 bases not matched to a gene. CDR1 LGHNA and CDR2 YNFKEQ come from the germline V gene. The CDR3 sequence is 16 residues long. This chain's CDR3 is CASSLEPETGDTEAFF. The CDR3 nucleotides are TGTGCCAGCAGCCTCGAACCAGAGACAGGGGACACTGAAGCTTTCTTT.

This clonotype was counted at least ten times. The V call is TRBV19, the J call TRBJ2-5; D unresolved. CDR3 size: 16 residues. Trimming took off 1 base at V and 2 bases at J, with 14 bases between the two ends. Germline V gene data show CDR1 as LNHDA and CDR2 as SQIVND (reference sequence). The CDR3 coding sequence is TGTGCCAGTAGTATAGGAGGCACGGCAGAGCAAGAGACCCAGTACTTC. Amino acids: CASSIGGTAEQETQYF.

This clonotype was detected ten times or more. J is TRBJ1-5 and V is TRBV12-3 or TRBV12-4; TRBD1 aligns across 10 bases. J lost 5 bases, V lost 6 bases, and 1 base had no gene match. The CDR3 spans 13 residues. The CDR3 protein is CASRGTGDQPQHF. The DNA of the CDR3 is TGTGCCAGCAGAGGGACAGGGGATCAGCCCCAGCATTTT.

The sample holds many counts of this clonotype. The gene calls are TRBV19 and TRBJ2-2, with unresolved D. Germline loops: CDR1 LNHDA, CDR2 SQIVND (reference sequence). The V gene lost 5 bases and the J gene lost 6 bases, with 10 bases spanning the gap. CDR3 length equals 13 residues. CDR3 DNA sequence: TGTGCCAGTAGTCCTTCGGGCCCCGGGGAGCTGTTTTTT. Its translation: CASSPSGPGELFF.

This sequence joins TRBV4-3 and TRBJ2-4, with 11 bases matching TRBD2. Trimming took 1 base from V and 7 from J; bases not matched to a gene: 24. CDR1 is LGHNA and CDR2 is YSLEER in the germline V gene. The CDR3 is 22 amino acids. The CDR3: CASSQVPVLSSGGTSGWNIQYF. For the CDR3, the DNA is TGCGCCAGCAGCCAAGTCCCCGTTCTAAGTAGCGGGGGGACTAGCGGCTGGAACATTCAGTACTTC.

The table lists this clonotype with many counts. CDR3 residues: CATLRGGGISTDTQYF. The CDR3 DNA follows: TGTGCCACCCTCAGGGGCGGGGGTATTAGCACAGATACGCAGTATTTT. The V gene is TRBV10-3, the J gene TRBJ2-3; possible D gene TRBD2, 7 bases. The CDR3 sequence is 16 residues long. Trimming cost V 10 bases and J 0 bases, with 20 bases left between them. Germline CDR1 ENHRY, CDR2 SYGVKD.

In its sample, this clonotype was seen many times. The V call is TRBV5-4, the J call TRBJ2-5; D call uncertain. V lost 2 bases and J lost 7, with 15 bases in between. The CDR3 is 14 residues long. CDR1 is SGHNT and CDR2 is YYREEE in the germline V gene (reference sequence). CDR3 residues: CASSFDGLPWTQYF. In DNA form, the CDR3 reads TGTGCCAGCAGCTTTGATGGCCTGCCTTGGACCCAGTACTTC.

The chain combines TRBV20-1 with TRBJ1-6; D not resolved. With 6 bases removed from V and 9 bases from J, the gap between germline ends came to 15 bases. Germline assignment: CDR1 DFQATT and CDR2 SNEGSKA (reference sequence). This CDR3 comprises 13 residues. CDR3 nucleotide sequence: TGCAGTGCCGAGTTTGTTGGTAGTTCACCCCTCCACTTT. It translates to CSAEFVGSSPLHF.

This clonotype has at least ten counts. The gene calls are TRBV14 and TRBJ2-1, with 7 bases matching TRBD1. The length of the CDR3 is 16 residues. Germline V gives CDR1 SGHDN, CDR2 FVKESK. V lost 1 base and J lost 4; bases outside the gene matches: 7. The CDR3 bases are TGTGCCAGCAGCCAAGGAGGGGGCTTCAAATACAATGAGCAGTTCTTC. Amino acids: CASSQGGGFKYNEQFF. Variable domain in full (rest from reference TRBV14 and TRBJ2-1): EAGVTQFPSHSVIEKGQTVTLRCDPISGHDNLYWYRRVMGKEIKFLLHFVKESKQDESGMPNNRFLAERTGGTYSTLKVQPAELEDSGVYFCASSQGGGFKYNEQFFGPGTRLTVL.

The chain has TRBV29-1 and TRBJ2-5, with a possible D match to TRBD1 (5 bases). The germline CDR1 and CDR2 sequences are SQVTM and ANQGSEA. The CDR3 has 12 residues. The V end lost 2 bases, the J end lost 5 bases, and 9 bases lay between the germline ends. The CDR3: CSVEPGSETQYF. The DNA of the CDR3 is TGCAGCGTTGAACCAGGGTCGGAGACCCAGTACTTC.